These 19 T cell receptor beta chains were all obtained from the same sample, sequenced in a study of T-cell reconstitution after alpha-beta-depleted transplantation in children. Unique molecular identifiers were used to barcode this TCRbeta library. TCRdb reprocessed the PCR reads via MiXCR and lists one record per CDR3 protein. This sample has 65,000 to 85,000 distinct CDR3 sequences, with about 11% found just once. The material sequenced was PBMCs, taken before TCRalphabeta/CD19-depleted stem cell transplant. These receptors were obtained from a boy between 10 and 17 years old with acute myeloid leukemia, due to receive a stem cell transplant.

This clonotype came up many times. CDR3 sequence: CASSSLAGGAKNIQYF. The CDR3, as DNA: TGTGCCAGCAGCTCCTTAGCGGGTGGGGCCAAAAACATTCAGTACTTC. V gene TRBV5-6 combines with J gene TRBJ2-4; the match to TRBD2 covers 7 bases. Germline CDR1 and CDR2: SGHDT and YYEEEE. The J segment lost 1 base and the V segment lost 3 bases, leaving 7 bases of the junction unmatched. There are 16 residues in the CDR3.

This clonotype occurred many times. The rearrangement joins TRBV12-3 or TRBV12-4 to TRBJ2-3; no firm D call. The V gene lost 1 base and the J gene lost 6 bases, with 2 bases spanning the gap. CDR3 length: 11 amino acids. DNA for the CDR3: TGTGCCAGCAGTTTAGTGGATACGCAGTATTTT. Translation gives CASSLVDTQYF.

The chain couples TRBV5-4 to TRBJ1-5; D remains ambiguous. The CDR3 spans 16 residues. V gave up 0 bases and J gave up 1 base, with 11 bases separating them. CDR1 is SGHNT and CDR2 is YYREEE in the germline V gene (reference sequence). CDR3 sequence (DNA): TGTGCCAGCAGCTTGGGGCCGATACAAAGCAATCAGCCCCAGCATTTT. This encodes CASSLGPIQSNQPQHF.

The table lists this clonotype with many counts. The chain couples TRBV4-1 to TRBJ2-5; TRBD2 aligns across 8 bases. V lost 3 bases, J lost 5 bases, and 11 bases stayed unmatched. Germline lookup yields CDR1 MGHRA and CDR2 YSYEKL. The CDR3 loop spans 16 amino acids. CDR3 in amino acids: CASSQVAAGVRETQYF. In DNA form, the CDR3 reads TGCGCCAGCAGCCAGGTGGCAGCGGGGGTTCGGGAGACCCAGTACTTC.

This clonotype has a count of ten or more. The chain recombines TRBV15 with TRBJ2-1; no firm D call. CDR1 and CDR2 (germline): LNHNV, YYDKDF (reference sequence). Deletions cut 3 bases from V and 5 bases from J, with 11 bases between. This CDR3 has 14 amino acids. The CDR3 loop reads CATSSPPLNNEQFF. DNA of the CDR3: TGTGCCACCAGCAGTCCCCCCTTAAACAATGAGCAGTTCTTC.

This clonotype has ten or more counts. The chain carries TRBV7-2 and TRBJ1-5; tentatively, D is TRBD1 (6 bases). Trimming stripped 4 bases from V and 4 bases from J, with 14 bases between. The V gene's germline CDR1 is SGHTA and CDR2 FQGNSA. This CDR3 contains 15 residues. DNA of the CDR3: TGTGCCAGCAGCTCCCAGGGGAGTGGAAATCAGCCCCAGCATTTT. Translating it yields CASSSQGSGNQPQHF.

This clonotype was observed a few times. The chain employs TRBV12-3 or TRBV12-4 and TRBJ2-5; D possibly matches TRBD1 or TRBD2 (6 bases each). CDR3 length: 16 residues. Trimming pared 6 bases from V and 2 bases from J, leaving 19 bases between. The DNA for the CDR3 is TGTGCCAGCAGCCTACCGGAGACTAGGGGGCAAGAGACCCAGTACTTC. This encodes CASSLPETRGQETQYF.

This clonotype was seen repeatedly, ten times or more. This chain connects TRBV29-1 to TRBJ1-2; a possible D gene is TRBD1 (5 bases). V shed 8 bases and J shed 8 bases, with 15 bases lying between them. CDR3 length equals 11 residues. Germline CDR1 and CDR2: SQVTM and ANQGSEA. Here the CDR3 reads CSSFGGGGYTF. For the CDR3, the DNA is TGCAGCTCCTTCGGGGGGGGAGGCTACACCTTC.

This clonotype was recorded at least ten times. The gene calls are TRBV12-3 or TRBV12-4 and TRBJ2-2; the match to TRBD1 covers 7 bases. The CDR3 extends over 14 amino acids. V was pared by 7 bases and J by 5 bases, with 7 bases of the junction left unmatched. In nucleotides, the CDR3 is TGTGCCAGCACCGCGACAGGGTTAACCGGGGAGCTGTTTTTT. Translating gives CASTATGLTGELFF.

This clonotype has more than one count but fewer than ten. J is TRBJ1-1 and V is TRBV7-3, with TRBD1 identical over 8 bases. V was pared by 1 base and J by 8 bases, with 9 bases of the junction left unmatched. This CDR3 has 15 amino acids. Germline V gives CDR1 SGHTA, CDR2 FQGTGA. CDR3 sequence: CASSLIGQGGSEAFF. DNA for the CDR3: TGTGCCAGCAGCTTAATAGGACAGGGAGGTTCGGAAGCTTTCTTT.

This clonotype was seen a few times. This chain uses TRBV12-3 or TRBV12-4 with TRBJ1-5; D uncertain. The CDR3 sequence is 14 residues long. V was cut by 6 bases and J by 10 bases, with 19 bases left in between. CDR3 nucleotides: TGTGCCAGCAGCCCAGACATCGCTATCAGTCCCCAGCATTTT. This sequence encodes CASSPDIAISPQHF.

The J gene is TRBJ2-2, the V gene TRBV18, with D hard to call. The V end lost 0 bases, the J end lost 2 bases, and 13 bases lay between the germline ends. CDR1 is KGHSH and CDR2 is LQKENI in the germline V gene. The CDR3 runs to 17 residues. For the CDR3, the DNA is TGTGCCAGCTCACCACCGAAGGGTACACCTAACACCGGGGAGCTGTTTTTT. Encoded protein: CASSPPKGTPNTGELFF.

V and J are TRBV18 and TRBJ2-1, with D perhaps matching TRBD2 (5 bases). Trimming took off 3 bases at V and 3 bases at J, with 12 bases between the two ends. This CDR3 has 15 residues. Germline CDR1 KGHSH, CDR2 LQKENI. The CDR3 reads CASSPRSGIYNEQFF. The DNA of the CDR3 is TGTGCCAGCTCACCGAGGAGCGGTATCTACAATGAGCAGTTCTTC.

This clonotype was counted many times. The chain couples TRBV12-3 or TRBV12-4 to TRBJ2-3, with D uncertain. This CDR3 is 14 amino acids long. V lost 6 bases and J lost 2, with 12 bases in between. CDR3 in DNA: TGTGCCAGCAGCCGCGTCGGGTCCACAGATACGCAGTATTTT. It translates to CASSRVGSTDTQYF.

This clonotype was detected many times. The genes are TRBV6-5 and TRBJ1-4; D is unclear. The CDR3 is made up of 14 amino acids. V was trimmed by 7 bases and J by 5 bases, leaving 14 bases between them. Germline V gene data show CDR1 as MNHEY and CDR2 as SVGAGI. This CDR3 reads CASTAQRENEKLFF. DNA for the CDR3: TGTGCCAGCACCGCACAGCGGGAAAATGAAAAACTGTTTTTT.

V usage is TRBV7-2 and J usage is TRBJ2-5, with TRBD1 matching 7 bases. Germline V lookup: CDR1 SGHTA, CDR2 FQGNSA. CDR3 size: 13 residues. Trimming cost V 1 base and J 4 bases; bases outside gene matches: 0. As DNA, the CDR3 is TGTGCCAGCAGCTTAGACAGGGGAGAGACCCAGTACTTC. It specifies CASSLDRGETQYF.

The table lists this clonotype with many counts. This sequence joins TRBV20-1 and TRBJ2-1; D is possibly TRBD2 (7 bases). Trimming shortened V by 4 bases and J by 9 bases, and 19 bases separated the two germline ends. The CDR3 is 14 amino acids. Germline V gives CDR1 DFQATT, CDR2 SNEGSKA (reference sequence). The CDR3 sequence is CSAIPRGAFFEQFF. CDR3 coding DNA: TGCAGTGCTATTCCCCGGGGGGCCTTCTTTGAGCAGTTCTTC.

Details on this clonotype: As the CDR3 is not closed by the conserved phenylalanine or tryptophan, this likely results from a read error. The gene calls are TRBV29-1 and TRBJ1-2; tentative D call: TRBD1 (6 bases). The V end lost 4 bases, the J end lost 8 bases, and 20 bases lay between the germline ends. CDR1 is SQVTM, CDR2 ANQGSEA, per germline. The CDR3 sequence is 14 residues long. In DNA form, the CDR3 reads TGCAGCGTTGTGGGAGGTTACAGGGACGACGGCTACACCTCC. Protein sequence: CSVVGGYRDDGYTS.

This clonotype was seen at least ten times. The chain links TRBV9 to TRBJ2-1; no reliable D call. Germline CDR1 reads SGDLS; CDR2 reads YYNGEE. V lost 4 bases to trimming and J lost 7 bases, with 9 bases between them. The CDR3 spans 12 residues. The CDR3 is CASSLSANEQFF. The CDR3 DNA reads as TGTGCCAGCAGCCTCAGCGCTAATGAGCAGTTCTTC.